The 24 T cell receptor beta chains below all came from one sample that was sequenced in a study of shared clonotypes between healthy human individuals. Profiled with immunoSEQ multiplex PCR; TCRdb holds only in-frame clones, not every one. The table shows 2.5 million or so clones, with more than 80% occurring only once. The sample was naive CD4+ T cells sorted from blood. As to subset: CD45RA+ positively selected. These receptors were taken from a man aged 18 to 35 in good health.

This clone occurred a few times. This sample also contains other DNA sequences that code for the same CDR3. The V and J genes are TRBV2 and TRBJ1-1; the D is unclear. The germline V and J ends were trimmed by 3 bases and 1 base, with 6 bases remaining between them. The CDR3 has 13 amino acids. CDR1 and CDR2 (germline): SNHLY, FYNNEI. The CDR3 nucleotides read TGTGCCAGCAGTGATGATGGGAACACTGAAGCTTTCTTT. Its protein product is CASSDDGNTEAFF.

The V gene is TRBV7-8, the J gene TRBJ2-2; 7 nucleotides agree with TRBD1. CDR1 is SGHVS, CDR2 FQNEAQ, per germline. The J segment lost 1 base and the V segment lost 2 bases, leaving 10 bases of the junction unmatched. The CDR3 has 18 amino acids. CDR3 loop: CASSLIWQGVLNTGELFF. The DNA of the CDR3 is TGTGCCAGCAGCTTAATTTGGCAGGGGGTATTGAACACCGGGGAGCTGTTTTTT.

The chain has TRBV5-6 and TRBJ2-3; TRBD2 matches 10 bases. The CDR3 totals 17 residues. CDR1 and CDR2 (germline): SGHDT, YYEEEE. The V and J ends lost 2 bases and 4 bases, in that order; junction bases with no gene match: 10. CDR3 residues: CASSLGPSGSVADTQYF. CDR3 nucleotides: TGTGCCAGCAGCTTAGGGCCTAGCGGGAGTGTTGCAGATACGCAGTATTTT.

The chain uses TRBV19 and TRBJ1-1; 9 nucleotides match TRBD1. Losses at the gene ends were 6 bases for V and 1 base for J; bases not matched to a gene: 3. The germline V gene encodes CDR1 LNHDA and CDR2 SQIVND (reference sequence). The CDR3 covers 14 residues. The CDR3: CASRLQGANTEAFF. The CDR3, as DNA: TGTGCCAGTAGGCTACAGGGGGCGAACACTGAAGCTTTCTTT.

The chain recombines TRBV28 with TRBJ1-2; D unclear. The germline V and J ends were trimmed by 4 bases and 4 bases, with 16 bases remaining between them. The CDR3 contains 15 residues. Per the germline V gene, CDR1 is MDHEN and CDR2 is SYDVKM. The chain's CDR3 is CASSSPGPDSYGYTF. The CDR3, as DNA: TGTGCCAGCAGTTCGCCGGGCCCAGATAGCTATGGCTACACCTTC.

Notes on this clone: The same CDR3 is also encoded by other DNA sequences in this sample. The rearrangement uses TRBV6-5 and TRBJ2-7, with D tentatively TRBD2 (6 bases). The CDR3 spans 12 residues. The germline V and J ends were trimmed by 6 bases and 4 bases, with 10 bases remaining between them. Germline loops: CDR1 MNHEY, CDR2 SVGAGI. Written as DNA, the CDR3 is TGTGCCAGCAGCCGAAGCGGGTACGAGCAGTACTTC. Protein product: CASSRSGYEQYF.

V and J are TRBV7-9 and TRBJ2-2; no clear D gene. Germline V CDR1 and CDR2: SEHNR, FQNEAQ (reference sequence). Trimming took 4 bases from V and 6 from J, leaving 3 bases between them. The length of the CDR3 is 11 residues. The CDR3 sequence: CASSYPGELFF. CDR3 bases: TGTGCCAGCAGCTACCCCGGGGAGCTGTTTTTT. The full variable domain, in which reference TRBV7-9 and TRBJ2-2 provide the parts outside the CDR3, is DTGVSQNPRHKITKRGQNVTFRCDPISEHNRLYWYRQTLGQGPEFLTYFQNEAQLEKSRLLSDRFSAERPKGSFSTLEIQRTEQGDSAMYLCASSYPGELFFGEGSRLTVL.

CDR3: CASSTRTGGDGANVLTF. CDR3 DNA sequence: TGTGCCAGCAGTACCCGGACAGGGGGCGATGGGGCCAACGTCCTGACTTTC. The chain has TRBV28 and TRBJ2-6; 11 bases match TRBD1. Germline lookup yields CDR1 MDHEN and CDR2 SYDVKM. The CDR3 contains 17 residues. Germline trimming cut 5 bases from V and 3 bases from J; bases unmatched to any gene: 6.

The chain carries TRBV6-5 and TRBJ2-2, with D unclear. The CDR3 has 13 amino acids. Germline-derived CDR1 and CDR2 are MNHEY and SVGAGI. Between the trimmed V and J ends, which lost 8 bases and 3 bases, there was a span of 10 bases. The CDR3 is CASRLLDTGELFF. In DNA form, the CDR3 reads TGTGCCAGCCGCCTCCTGGACACCGGGGAGCTGTTTTTT.

J is TRBJ2-5 and V is TRBV7-9; 8 bases map to TRBD1. The CDR3 spans 17 residues. Germline V gives CDR1 SEHNR, CDR2 FQNEAQ (reference sequence). The junction had 13 bases not matched to a gene; V was cut back by 5 bases and J by 2 bases. The CDR3 coding sequence is TGTGCCAGCAGCATCTTCCTGGACAGGGCCCGTCAAGAGACCCAGTACTTC. Amino acids: CASSIFLDRARQETQYF.

The rearrangement joins TRBV28 to TRBJ2-7; TRBD2 agrees at 8 bases. CDR3 length equals 14 residues. V trimming: 7 bases; J trimming: 6 bases; junction bases outside the gene matches: 11. Germline V gene lookup returns CDR1 MDHEN and CDR2 SYDVKM. The DNA of the CDR3 is TGTGCCAGCATGTCGAGCGGGGGATCGTTCGAGCAGTACTTC. Translating it yields CASMSSGGSFEQYF.

Worth noting for this clone: Other DNA sequences in the sample encode the same CDR3. The V and J genes are TRBV6-5 and TRBJ1-5; D is uncertain. Trimming removed 0 bases from V and 5 bases from J, with 8 bases in between. CDR1 is MNHEY, CDR2 SVGAGI, per germline. This CDR3 region has 14 residues. The CDR3 is CASSYSTGDQPQHF. CDR3 bases: TGTGCCAGCAGTTACTCTACTGGGGATCAGCCCCAGCATTTT.

DNA of the CDR3: TGCAGCGTTGGGTCTAAATACGGGAACACTGAAGCTTTCTTT. Translating it yields CSVGSKYGNTEAFF. The V call is TRBV29-1, the J call TRBJ1-1, with D uncertain. CDR3 size: 14 residues. The V gene's germline CDR1 is SQVTM and CDR2 ANQGSEA. V lost 4 bases, J lost 1 base, and 13 bases lay in between.

The V and J genes are TRBV5-1 and TRBJ1-4, with D tentatively TRBD1 (6 bases). Trimming took off 0 bases at V and 4 bases at J, with 10 bases between the two ends. Germline V gene lookup returns CDR1 SGHRS and CDR2 YFSETQ. The CDR3 has 15 amino acids. DNA of the CDR3: TGCGCCAGCAGCTTGGCACGGGGGCTTAATGAAAAACTGTTTTTT. Its translation: CASSLARGLNEKLFF.

V usage is TRBV5-1 and J usage is TRBJ2-3; TRBD2 agrees at 10 bases. The V gene's germline CDR1 is SGHRS and CDR2 YFSETQ. This CDR3 spans 15 amino acids. The trim removed 4 bases at V and 6 bases at J, leaving 8 bases unmatched. The CDR3 coding sequence is TGCGCCAGCAGCGACCCCGGGACTAGCGCGGATACGCAGTATTTT. This gives the protein CASSDPGTSADTQYF.

This clone was picked up one time. Different DNA sequences within this sample yield the same CDR3. This chain connects TRBV5-1 to TRBJ2-5, with a possible D match to TRBD1 (7 bases). The germline CDR1 and CDR2 sequences are SGHRS and YFSETQ. V was shortened by 4 bases and J by 1 base, with 17 bases between the two germline ends. This CDR3 spans 16 amino acids. CDR3 residues: CASSRDRAGGQETQYF. For the CDR3, the DNA is TGCGCCAGCAGCAGAGACAGGGCCGGGGGCCAAGAGACCCAGTACTTC.

On this clone: Distinct nucleotide sequences in the sample also encode this CDR3. V gene TRBV5-4 combines with J gene TRBJ2-5; 10 nucleotides agree with TRBD2. The CDR3 is 16 amino acids. Trimming removed 0 bases from V and 4 bases from J; junction bases left unmatched: 6. In germline, CDR1 is SGHNT, CDR2 YYREEE (reference sequence). The CDR3 region has the DNA TGTGCCAGCAGCTTGGGGTTAGCGGGAGGTCTAGAGACCCAGTACTTC. Protein sequence: CASSLGLAGGLETQYF.

This chain uses TRBV5-5 with TRBJ1-1, with D maybe TRBD1 (5 bases). This CDR3 spans 14 amino acids. The germline CDR1 and CDR2 sequences are SGHKS and YYEKEE (reference sequence). V was shortened by 1 base and J by 1 base, with 8 bases between the two germline ends. CDR3 nucleotides: TGTGCCAGCAGCTTGACAGGCAGGAACACTGAAGCTTTCTTT. Its protein product is CASSLTGRNTEAFF.

This clone was counted once. The chain combines TRBV9 with TRBJ2-1; 14 bases are shared with TRBD2. After removal of 2 bases from V and 9 bases from J, the junction contained 7 bases not matched to a gene. Per germline, CDR1 SGDLS and CDR2 YYNGEE. This CDR3 region has 16 residues. The CDR3, as DNA: TGTGCCAGCAGCGTCGGGGGGACTAGCGGGAGTAGTGAGCAGTTCTTC. It encodes CASSVGGTSGSSEQFF. Together with reference TRBV9 and TRBJ2-1, the CDR3 gives the full variable domain: DSGVTQTPKHLITATGQRVTLRCSPRSGDLSVYWYQQSLDQGLQFLIQYYNGEERAKGNILERFSAQQFPDLHSELNLSSLELGDSALYFCASSVGGTSGSSEQFFGPGTRLTVL.

A note on this clone: Other DNA sequences in this sample translate to the same CDR3. V usage is TRBV2 and J usage is TRBJ2-6; 9 bases are a match to TRBD1. Per germline, CDR1 SNHLY and CDR2 FYNNEI. V trimming: 6 bases; J trimming: 0 bases; junction bases outside the gene matches: 6. The CDR3 loop spans 17 amino acids. CDR3 sequence reads: CASSPGTGRSGANVLTF. In DNA, the CDR3 is TGTGCCAGCAGCCCCGGGACAGGGCGCTCTGGGGCCAACGTCCTGACTTTC.

This clone occurred a few times. At the DNA level, this CDR3 is encoded by other sequences in the same sample as well. The V and J genes are TRBV19 and TRBJ1-6, with D unresolved. Germline CDR1 LNHDA, CDR2 SQIVND (reference sequence). V was clipped by 3 bases and J by 10 bases, with 10 bases between them. CDR3 length: 13 residues. The CDR3 region is CASSIGSNSPLHF. In nucleotides, the CDR3 is TGTGCCAGTAGTATCGGGTCAAACTCACCCCTCCACTTT.

The chain couples TRBV11-2 to TRBJ2-1, with a weak D call TRBD2 (6 bases). Germline CDR1 is SGHAT and CDR2 is FQNNGV. There are 15 residues in the CDR3. The V end lost 3 bases, the J end lost 3 bases, and 12 bases lay between the germline ends. CDR3 bases: TGTGCCAGCAGCTTTGGGGGACTGATCTACAATGAGCAGTTCTTC. Protein product: CASSFGGLIYNEQFF.

The chain is built from TRBV27 and TRBJ2-5; 11 bases line up with TRBD2. In germline, CDR1 is MNHEY, CDR2 SMNVEV (reference sequence). V was clipped by 8 bases and J by 5 bases; unmatched bases: 10. This CDR3 has 15 residues. In DNA, the CDR3 is TGTGCCAGCGGAAATTTAGCGGGGGGGCCCGAGACCCAGTACTTC. Translation gives CASGNLAGGPETQYF.

The rearrangement links TRBV6-1 to TRBJ1-2; D unresolved. Between the trimmed V and J ends, which lost 2 bases and 3 bases, there was a span of 10 bases. Germline values: CDR1 MNHNS, CDR2 SASEGT. The CDR3 is made up of 14 amino acids. The CDR3 spells CASSERLIYYGYTF. The CDR3 DNA reads as TGTGCCAGCAGTGAACGGCTGATCTACTATGGCTACACCTTC.